Detailed here is one T cell receptor beta chain. The antigen it recognizes is unknown. Qualities for individual bases were not recorded, and no much larger clone is one base off. The sample originates from a study of T cell changes during pregnancy in multiple sclerosis (dated by TCRdb to between 2019 and 2020). Regarding the research as a whole: In women with multiple sclerosis, the researchers looked at how the T cell repertoire shifted as pregnancy progressed.

The library was built by means of the immunoSEQ multiplex PCR assay. TCRdb took this table from immuneACCESS and kept in-frame rearrangements with V and J called. Such tables lack part of the clones; where checked against another copy, unresolved V genes explain under half of the gap, and the rest is unexplained. The sample data list some 37,000 clones, and 88% of these were observed just once. The ten largest make up under 0.75% of the sample. Trimming takes 1 base from V and 1 base from J, and the germline ends sit 7 bases apart. CDR1 is given as SQVTM and CDR2 as ANQGSEA, both from the germline V gene. The CDR3 starts with the cysteine, ends with the phenylalanine, and has 13 residues. The retained sequence is limited to the CDR3, 39 bases, with the frame set at the first base.

Rearrangement joined TRBV29-1 to TRBJ1-1; no D segment can be confidently identified. This receptor was obtained from a female donor with multiple sclerosis, enrolled in a pregnancy study. Sequencing used CD4+ T cells from peripheral blood mononuclear cells, obtained in the first trimester of pregnancy. The CDR3 reads as follows: CSVEAHPNTEAFF. The DNA sequence is TGCAGCGTTGAAGCACACCCGAACACTGAAGCTTTCTTT.